This T cell receptor (beta chain) was observed in a study of post-analysis software for immune sequencing data. At the level of the study: Included among the disease courses, which were recorded for the cohort, were relapsing-remitting, secondary progressive and progressive-relapsing multiple sclerosis. Regarding the study as a whole: Patients showed TRBV5-6, TRBV5-1 and TRBV20-1 among five TRBV segments more frequent than in controls. Significantly lower normalized Chao1 diversity was found in patients with multiple sclerosis relative to controls.

As for this clonotype: Antigen specificity is unknown.

J gave up 4 bases and V 4 bases, and 14 bases lay outside the gene matches. The length of the CDR3 is 17 residues. Germline V gene data show CDR1 as SEHNR and CDR2 as FQNEAQ (reference sequence). Prepared libraries of TCR beta cDNA carried unique molecular identifiers. cDNA molecules numbering 400,000 to 550,000 came from around 1 to 10 million T cells. MiXCR was run by TCRdb on the PCR reads, yielding one entry per CDR3 protein. In the table there are roughly 570,000 distinct CDR3 sequences, roughly 34% of which are singletons. This receptor was identified in a girl aged 2-17 years with multiple sclerosis. The chain carries TRBV7-9 and TRBJ2-5; 8 nucleotides line up with TRBD2. Material: blood. The CDR3: CASSYKASGGISETQYF. The CDR3 DNA reads as TGTGCCAGCAGCTATAAGGCGTCGGGGGGGATATCAGAGACCCAGTACTTC.